Presented here are 30 T cell receptor beta chains from one specimen sequenced in a study of blood T cell repertoires in COVID-19. Only in-frame clones appear in the TCRdb table, and some are missing; sequencing was by immunoSEQ multiplex PCR. The table lists approximately 140,000 clones, more than 65% of them singletons. Material: peripheral blood. The receptors were gathered from a man at least 80 years old with acute or convalescent COVID-19.

This clone has at least ten counts. The chain joins TRBV14 to TRBJ1-1; D ambiguous. V lost 6 bases and J lost 3, with 11 bases in between. The CDR3 runs to 13 residues. Germline V gene sequence: CDR1 SGHDN, CDR2 FVKESK. Here the CDR3 reads CASSPLPYTEAFF. The CDR3 nucleotides read TGTGCCAGCAGTCCCCTCCCTTACACTGAAGCTTTCTTT.

V is TRBV19 and J is TRBJ2-2; tentative D call: TRBD1 (5 bases). Trimming stripped 0 bases from V and 7 bases from J, with 15 bases between. Germline V lookup: CDR1 LNHDA, CDR2 SQIVND (reference sequence). The CDR3 has 16 amino acids. CDR3 bases: TGTGCCAGTAGTATAGATGGGGCGACTCGCGGCGGGGAGCTGTTTTTT. This gives the protein CASSIDGATRGGELFF.

The rearrangement links TRBV18 to TRBJ2-1, with D maybe TRBD1 (6 bases). The CDR3 sequence is 14 residues long. The germline V and J ends were trimmed by 3 bases and 2 bases, with 8 bases remaining between them. The germline V gene has CDR1 KGHSH and CDR2 LQKENI. CDR3: CASSPGTTYNEQFF. DNA for the CDR3: TGTGCCAGCTCACCCGGGACAACCTACAATGAGCAGTTCTTC.

This chain links TRBV5-1 with TRBJ2-3; TRBD2 aligns across 8 bases. The V gene's germline CDR1 is SGHRS and CDR2 YFSETQ. The CDR3 length is 16 residues. J gave up 0 bases and V 2 bases, and 5 bases lay outside the gene matches. This CDR3 is CASSLSGSASTDTQYF. The CDR3 DNA is TGCGCCAGCAGCTTAAGCGGGAGTGCTAGCACAGATACGCAGTATTTT.

As concerns this clone: Other DNA sequences in the sample encode the same CDR3. The chain carries TRBV5-1 and TRBJ1-1, with a weak D call TRBD1 (6 bases). Germline CDR1 reads SGHRS; CDR2 reads YFSETQ. This CDR3 contains 15 residues. The V gene lost 1 base and the J gene lost 0 bases, with 10 bases spanning the gap. CDR3 residues: CASSLNRQVNTEAFF. For the CDR3, the DNA is TGCGCCAGCAGCTTGAATAGACAGGTGAACACTGAAGCTTTCTTT.

DNA of the CDR3: TGTGCCAGCAGCTTGACGGACAGGGTTTATCAGCCCCAGCATTTT. Translated, it gives CASSLTDRVYQPQHF. The rearrangement uses TRBV5-5 and TRBJ1-5; TRBD1 aligns across 8 bases. V was clipped by 1 base and J by 5 bases; unmatched bases: 5. CDR3 length: 15 amino acids. Germline CDR1 SGHKS, CDR2 YYEKEE (reference sequence).

The CDR3 reads CASSYRGTGTEAFF. CDR3 coding DNA: TGTGCCAGCAGTTACCGGGGGACGGGAACTGAAGCTTTCTTT. V usage is TRBV6-6 and J usage is TRBJ1-1; the D gene is possibly TRBD1 (5 bases). Germline-derived CDR1 and CDR2 are MNHNY and SVGAGI (reference sequence). The V gene lost 2 bases and the J gene lost 5 bases, with 12 bases spanning the gap. CDR3 length equals 14 residues.

The rearrangement links TRBV6-2 or TRBV6-3 to TRBJ1-1, with 8 bases matching TRBD1. Trimming cost V 2 bases and J 1 base; bases outside gene matches: 0. The CDR3 length is 14 residues. Germline loops: CDR1 MNHEY, CDR2 SVGEGT. For the CDR3, the DNA is TGTGCCAGCAGTTACCAGGGGGCGAACACTGAAGCTTTCTTT. It is translated as CASSYQGANTEAFF.

The rearrangement uses TRBV7-2 and TRBJ1-2, with 8 bases lining up with TRBD1. Per germline, CDR1 SGHTA and CDR2 FQGNSA. The CDR3 totals 14 residues. V gave up 5 bases and J gave up 6 bases; unmatched junction bases: 8. The CDR3 region is CASSPGRTGNGYTF. The CDR3 DNA reads as TGTGCCAGCAGCCCCGGAAGGACAGGGAATGGCTACACCTTC.

The rearrangement links TRBV9 to TRBJ2-5, with TRBD1 identical over 10 bases. Trimming at V came to 3 bases and at J to 4 bases, leaving 12 bases not matched to a gene. This CDR3 spans 17 amino acids. CDR1 and CDR2 from the germline V gene are SGDLS and YYNGEE. This CDR3 is CASSAFSGTGEGETQYF. The CDR3 bases are TGTGCCAGCAGCGCCTTCTCCGGGACAGGGGAGGGAGAGACCCAGTACTTC.

This clone appeared a few times. The DNA of the CDR3 is TGTGCCAGCAGCTTAGCGTCGGGACACTACGAGCAGTACTTC. The encoded protein is CASSLASGHYEQYF. The rearrangement links TRBV7-2 to TRBJ2-7; tentatively, D is TRBD1 (6 bases). CDR1 and CDR2 (germline): SGHTA, FQGNSA. V dropped 0 bases and J dropped 3 bases, with 9 bases sitting between them. The CDR3 has 14 residues. Variable domain in full (rest from reference TRBV7-2 and TRBJ2-7): GAGVSQSPSNKVTEKGKDVELRCDPISGHTALYWYRQSLGQGLEFLIYFQGNSAPDKSGLPSDRFSAERTGGSVSTLTIQRTQQEDSAVYLCASSLASGHYEQYFGPGTRLTVT.

The genes are TRBV28 and TRBJ2-5; 10 bases align to TRBD2. V was clipped by 6 bases and J by 11 bases; unmatched bases: 12. This CDR3 has 14 amino acids. CDR1 is MDHEN, CDR2 SYDVKM, per germline. CDR3 nucleotide sequence: TGTGCCAGCAGCCGGACTAGCGGCGGGTTTAGTCAGTACTTC. Its translation is CASSRTSGGFSQYF.

CDR3 nucleotides: TGTGCCAGTAGCGGACAGCATTATAGCAATCAGCCCCAGCATTTT. As protein: CASSGQHYSNQPQHF. The chain employs TRBV19 and TRBJ1-5; D possibly corresponds to TRBD1 (6 bases). V lost 6 bases to trimming and J lost 0 bases, with 12 bases between them. Germline V gene sequence: CDR1 LNHDA, CDR2 SQIVND (reference sequence). The CDR3 is made up of 15 amino acids.

V is TRBV7-8 and J is TRBJ2-5; 13 bases are shared with TRBD2. Germline CDR1 reads SGHVS; CDR2 reads FQNEAQ. The CDR3 is 15 residues long. V lost 5 bases, J lost 5 bases, and 5 bases stayed unmatched. The CDR3 nucleotides are TGTGCCAGCAGCGCTGGGACTAGCGGGGTGGAGACCCAGTACTTC. It codes for CASSAGTSGVETQYF. The full variable domain, in which reference TRBV7-8 and TRBJ2-5 provide the parts outside the CDR3, is GAGVSQSPRYKVAKRGQDVALRCDPISGHVSLFWYQQALGQGPEFLTYFQNEAQLDKSGLPSDRFFAERPEGSVSTLKIQRTQQEDSAVYLCASSAGTSGVETQYFGPGTRLLVL.

This clone was counted only a few times. The chain recombines TRBV9 with TRBJ2-6; D perhaps matches TRBD1 (6 bases). Trimming removed 4 bases at V and 0 bases at J, with 11 bases between. The CDR3 has 16 amino acids. Germline loops: CDR1 SGDLS, CDR2 YYNGEE. CDR3 loop: CASSSRTASGANVLTF. In nucleotides, the CDR3 is TGTGCCAGCAGCTCGCGGACAGCCTCTGGGGCCAACGTCCTGACTTTC.

The gene calls are TRBV7-9 and TRBJ1-2; D gene uncertain. Germline CDR1 reads SEHNR; CDR2 reads FQNEAQ (reference sequence). This CDR3 contains 14 residues. Trimming removed 0 bases from V and 8 bases from J, with 13 bases in between. CDR3 nucleotide sequence: TGTGCCAGCAGCTTAGCGGGCGGGGAACGGGGCTACACCTTC. It codes for CASSLAGGERGYTF.

The rearrangement joins TRBV20-1 to TRBJ1-1, with TRBD1 identical over 8 bases. The germline V gene encodes CDR1 DFQATT and CDR2 SNEGSKA (reference sequence). V gave up 3 bases and J gave up 3 bases; unmatched junction bases: 12. The CDR3 has 16 amino acids. DNA for the CDR3: TGCAGTGCTAGTGGGGGGGGCCGACAGGGGCACACTGAAGCTTTCTTT. Translating it yields CSASGGGRQGHTEAFF.

The sample holds a few counts of this clone. This rearrangement joins TRBV19 to TRBJ1-5; TRBD1 aligns across 7 bases. Germline assignment: CDR1 LNHDA and CDR2 SQIVND (reference sequence). The ends lost 7 bases at V and 3 bases at J; junction bases unmatched: 9. This CDR3 is built from 15 residues. CDR3 coding DNA: TGTGCCAGTATCGGTCGACAGGGCCTCAATCAGCCCCAGCATTTT. Translated: CASIGRQGLNQPQHF. Filled out from reference TRBV19 and TRBJ1-5, the complete variable domain reads DGGITQSPKYLFRKEGQNVTLSCEQNLNHDAMYWYRQDPGQGLRLIYYSQIVNDFQKGDIAEGYSVSREKKESFPLTVTSAQKNPTAFYLCASIGRQGLNQPQHFGDGTRLSIL.

The rearrangement joins TRBV19 to TRBJ1-4, with D possibly matching TRBD1 (5 bases). CDR1 is LNHDA, CDR2 SQIVND, per germline (reference sequence). The CDR3 contains 15 residues. V was clipped by 6 bases and J by 5 bases, with 16 bases between them. The CDR3 here is CASSLNVGRNEKLFF. CDR3 DNA sequence: TGTGCCAGTAGCTTGAACGTGGGGCGGAATGAAAAACTGTTTTTT.

This clone occurred a few times. V is TRBV11-2 and J is TRBJ2-7; TRBD1 agrees at 9 bases. The CDR3 is made up of 14 amino acids. V lost 2 bases, J lost 6 bases, and 5 bases stayed unmatched. From germline, CDR1 is SGHAT and CDR2 FQNNGV. The CDR3 sequence is CASSLHTGGVEQYF. CDR3 DNA sequence: TGTGCCAGCAGCTTACATACAGGGGGCGTCGAGCAGTACTTC. Using reference TRBV11-2 and TRBJ2-7 for the parts outside the CDR3, the full variable domain is EAGVAQSPRYKIIEKRQSVAFWCNPISGHATLYWYQQILGQGPKLLIQFQNNGVVDDSQLPKDRFSAERLKGVDSTLKIQPAKLEDSAVYLCASSLHTGGVEQYFGPGTRLTVT.

This clone was recorded once. This chain uses TRBV5-4 with TRBJ2-6, with a tentative D call TRBD1 (6 bases). The CDR3 runs 17 residues. Germline assignment: CDR1 SGHNT and CDR2 YYREEE (reference sequence). The V end was cut by 4 bases, the J end by 2 bases, with 16 bases between. CDR3 amino acids: CASSRAPGAAGANVLTF. CDR3 DNA: TGTGCCAGCAGCCGAGCTCCAGGGGCCGCTGGGGCCAACGTCCTGACTTTC.

The V gene is TRBV18, the J gene TRBJ1-5, with TRBD1 as a possible D gene (6 bases). Germline lookup yields CDR1 KGHSH and CDR2 LQKENI. V was cut by 5 bases and J by 5 bases, with 10 bases left in between. The CDR3 has 13 residues. DNA of the CDR3: TGTGCCAGCTCAGGACAGCCTGATCAGCCCCAGCATTTT. Translated: CASSGQPDQPQHF.

This clone has a handful of counts. The chain has TRBV7-8 and TRBJ1-2; D possibly corresponds to TRBD1 (5 bases). V was clipped by 0 bases and J by 7 bases, with 15 bases between them. The germline CDR1 and CDR2 sequences are SGHVS and FQNEAQ. The CDR3 spans 15 residues. CDR3 sequence reads: CASSLAEGLWSGYTF. Here the CDR3 DNA reads TGTGCCAGCAGCTTAGCGGAGGGGCTTTGGTCTGGCTACACCTTC.

The chain carries TRBV2 and TRBJ2-2, with 8 bases matching TRBD1. The germline V gene has CDR1 SNHLY and CDR2 FYNNEI. The CDR3 covers 16 residues. Trimming removed 5 bases from V and 5 bases from J; junction bases left unmatched: 10. The CDR3 sequence: CASSSRGRGPTGELFF. The CDR3 DNA reads TGTGCCAGCAGTTCTAGGGGCAGGGGGCCGACCGGGGAGCTGTTTTTT. The variable domain in full, with the rest retrieved from reference TRBV2 and TRBJ2-2, is EPEVTQTPSHQVTQMGQEVILRCVPISNHLYFYWYRQILGQKVEFLVSFYNNEISEKSEIFDDQFSVERPDGSNFTLKIRSTKLEDSAMYFCASSSRGRGPTGELFFGEGSRLTVL.

The count of this clone is one. The chain is built from TRBV5-1 and TRBJ2-7, with TRBD1 identical over 9 bases. Germline CDR1 SGHRS, CDR2 YFSETQ. CDR3 length equals 17 residues. The J segment lost 1 base and the V segment lost 0 bases, leaving 8 bases of the junction unmatched. CDR3 sequence (DNA): TGCGCCAGCAGCTTGGGGAAGGACAGGGGCAGGTCCTACGAGCAGTACTTC. This encodes CASSLGKDRGRSYEQYF.

The genes are TRBV5-1 and TRBJ1-3; 7 nucleotides align to TRBD1. The CDR3 contains 14 residues. The J segment lost 11 bases and the V segment lost 3 bases, leaving 11 bases of the junction unmatched. Germline-derived CDR1 and CDR2 are SGHRS and YFSETQ. The CDR3 region has the DNA TGCGCCAGCAGCTCCGGGACAGTTAACCACGCCATATATTTT. Translated, it gives CASSSGTVNHAIYF.

Remarks on this clone: Germline and junction disagree at one end, which may indicate a read error. The rearrangement uses TRBV30 and TRBJ1-1, with D hard to call. The CDR3 length is 14 residues. From germline, CDR1 is GTSNPN and CDR2 SVGIG (reference sequence). The CDR3 spells CAWSVKGGVTETFF. CDR3 bases: TGTGCCTGGAGTGTCAAGGGAGGTGTCACTGAAACTTTCTTT.

The table lists this clone with a few counts. This chain connects TRBV7-2 to TRBJ1-1; D is unresolved. Germline CDR1 reads SGHTA; CDR2 reads FQGNSA. CDR3 length: 13 residues. Trimming removed 1 base at V and 0 bases at J, with 3 bases between. This CDR3 is CASSLDLNTEAFF. DNA of the CDR3: TGTGCCAGCAGCTTAGACTTGAACACTGAAGCTTTCTTT.

The CDR3 DNA follows: TGTGCCAGTAGTACTCACCGGACAGGGACTGGAAACACCATATATTTT. Translation: CASSTHRTGTGNTIYF. J is TRBJ1-3 and V is TRBV19, with TRBD1 identical over 8 bases. CDR1 is LNHDA and CDR2 is SQIVND in the germline V gene (reference sequence). With 4 bases clipped from V and 2 bases from J, the junction kept 7 bases outside the gene matches. The CDR3 runs 16 residues.

The chain uses TRBV6-2 or TRBV6-3 and TRBJ2-1; weak D call: TRBD2 (6 bases). The CDR3 length is 14 residues. Deletions cut 4 bases from V and 6 bases from J, with 13 bases between. In germline, CDR1 is MNHEY, CDR2 SVGEGT. The CDR3 nucleotides are TGTGCCAGCAGTTTGGGCGGGATGGGCAATGAGCAGTTCTTC. The encoded protein is CASSLGGMGNEQFF.